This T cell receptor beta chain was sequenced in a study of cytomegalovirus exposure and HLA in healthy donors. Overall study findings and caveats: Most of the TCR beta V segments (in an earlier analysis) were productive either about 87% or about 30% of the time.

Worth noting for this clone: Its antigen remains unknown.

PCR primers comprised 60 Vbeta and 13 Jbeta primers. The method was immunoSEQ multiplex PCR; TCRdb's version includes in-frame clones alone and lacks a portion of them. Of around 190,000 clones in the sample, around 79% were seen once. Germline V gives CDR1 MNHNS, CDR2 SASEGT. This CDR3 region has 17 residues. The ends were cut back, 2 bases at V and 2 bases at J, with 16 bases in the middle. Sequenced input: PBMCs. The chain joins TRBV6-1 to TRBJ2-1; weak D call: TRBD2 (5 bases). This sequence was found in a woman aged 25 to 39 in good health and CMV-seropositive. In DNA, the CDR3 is TGTGCCAGCAGTGAAATTTTTTTCGGGGTTACCTACAATGAGCAGTTCTTC. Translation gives CASSEIFFGVTYNEQFF.